The present TCR beta chain was sequenced within a study of T cells in Graves' hyperthyroidism and ophthalmopathy. Study in general: Peripheral blood samples were taken at initial diagnosis, prior to any treatment.

Each patient was aged 18 to 65 and had newly diagnosed hyperthyroidism of under 2 months' duration. Per germline, CDR1 SGHRS and CDR2 YFSETQ. The V and J ends lost 3 bases and 6 bases, in that order; junction bases with no gene match: 6. The CDR3 contains 15 residues. Amplification yielded TCR beta CDR3 regions, with RNA transcripts as the source. The HTBI primer set served for first-round RT-PCR of the TCR CDR3. TCRdb processed the multiplex PCR reads anew with MiXCR; each CDR3 protein has one entry. The sample shows about 380,000 distinct CDR3 sequences, approximately 15% of them seen only once. This chain links TRBV5-1 with TRBJ2-5; 12 nucleotides agree with TRBD1. The TCR comes from a woman aged 55-69 years with Graves' hyperthyroidism. Sequenced: blood. The CDR3 region has the DNA TGCGCCAGCAGCTGGAGGGACAGGGGGCGGCAGACCCAGTACTTC. Translating gives CASSWRDRGRQTQYF.